This T cell receptor (beta chain) originates from a study of T cell repertoires in cytomegalovirus infection. Whole-study context: An indication of both CMV infection and matching HLA type came from public TCR beta signatures.

The study's findings and limits: Cumulative frequency of public TCR beta families picked out carriers of CMV plus the relevant HLA. The study found HLA-C-restricted CMV-specific TCR beta clonotypes dominating the ex vivo response.

TCRdb re-derived calls from the reads in MiXCR, one entry per CDR3 protein. The sample gives hundreds of thousands of distinct CDR3 sequences, 35% to 45% of which show up once; about 2.8% is in the top ten. The CDR3 runs 15 residues. Germline V gene data show CDR1 as MNHEY and CDR2 as SMNVEV (reference sequence). Between the trimmed V and J ends, which lost 2 bases and 4 bases, there was a span of 13 bases. This clonotype has more than one count but fewer than ten. What it binds is not known. Source material: PBMCs. This TCR derives from a human donor in good health (CMV status not recorded). Some clones in this sample may be carry-over from other donors' samples. The chain is built from TRBV27 and TRBJ2-3; D might be TRBD1 (6 bases). This chain's CDR3 is CASSLGAGDPDTQYF. The DNA of the CDR3 is TGTGCCAGCAGTTTAGGTGCAGGGGACCCAGATACGCAGTATTTT.